This T cell receptor (beta chain) was sequenced in a study of blood T cells in healthy people across ages. For the second PCR, which ran for roughly 6 to 12 cycles, a sample-barcoded 5' primer and a J-beta primer mix were used. TCRdb reprocessed the 5' RACE reads via MiXCR and lists one record per CDR3 protein. This sample carries about 940,000 distinct CDR3 sequences, roughly 43% of them seen once, and the ten largest clones take over 10%. Trimming removed 7 bases at V and 0 bases at J, with 8 bases between. The CDR3 has 12 amino acids. Germline V CDR1 and CDR2: SQVTM, ANQGSEA. This TCR derives from a man aged 25-45 years in good health. The J gene is TRBJ2-3, the V gene TRBV29-1; the D is unclear. Sequenced sample: blood. The CDR3 is CSDQSSTDTQYF. In nucleotides, the CDR3 is TGCAGCGACCAGAGTAGCACAGATACGCAGTATTTT.